This T cell receptor (beta chain) is drawn from a study of beta chain features in type 1 diabetes. This clone was picked up a small number of times. Its target is not known. Expressed TCRB transcripts were sequenced because the entire RNA isolate underwent reverse transcription. TCRdb keeps only in-frame clones here, not all; method: immunoSEQ multiplex PCR. In the table there are under 150,000 clones, approximately 10% of which are singletons. Notes on the study in general: Whatever favoring of shorter templates PCR might show would apply equally to patients and controls. There was a possibility that cDNA sequencing over-represented cells with high TCR expression. Type 1 diabetes patients had moderately but significantly shorter TCRB CDR3s in all four CD4+ subsets. Insertions at VDJ junctions were less frequent in type 1 diabetes patients. These patients also deleted more nucleotides at the same junctions. Within the patient group, naive, central memory and Treg TCRB repertoires appeared more similar to each other than within healthy donors.

V shed 5 bases and J shed 3 bases, with 16 bases lying between them. Germline V CDR1 and CDR2: SGHTA, FQGNSA. The CDR3 is made up of 15 amino acids. This TCR was sampled from a man aged 25 to 45 with type 1 diabetes. The source material was central memory CD4+ T cells from blood. The chain recombines TRBV7-2 with TRBJ2-5, with TRBD1 as a possible D gene (5 bases). CDR3 residues: CASSVTGQDEETQYF. DNA of the CDR3: TGTGCCAGCAGCGTAACCGGACAAGATGAAGAGACCCAGTACTTC.